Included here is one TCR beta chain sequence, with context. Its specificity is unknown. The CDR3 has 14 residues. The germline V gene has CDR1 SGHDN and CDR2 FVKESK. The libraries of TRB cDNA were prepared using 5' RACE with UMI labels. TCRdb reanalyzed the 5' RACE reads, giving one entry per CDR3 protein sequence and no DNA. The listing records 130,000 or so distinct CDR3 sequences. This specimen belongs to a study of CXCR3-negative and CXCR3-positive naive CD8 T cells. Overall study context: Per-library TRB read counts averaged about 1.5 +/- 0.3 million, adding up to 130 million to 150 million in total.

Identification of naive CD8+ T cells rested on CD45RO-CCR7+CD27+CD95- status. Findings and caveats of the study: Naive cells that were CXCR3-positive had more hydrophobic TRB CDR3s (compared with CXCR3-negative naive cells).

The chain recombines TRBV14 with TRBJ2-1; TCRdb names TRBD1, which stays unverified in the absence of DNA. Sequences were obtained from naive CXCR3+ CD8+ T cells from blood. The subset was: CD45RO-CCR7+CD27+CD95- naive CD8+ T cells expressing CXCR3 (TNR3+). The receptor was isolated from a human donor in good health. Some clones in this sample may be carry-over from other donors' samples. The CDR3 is CASSQFRGHNEQFF.